This entry concerns a single TCR beta chain. Its antigen is not known. Germline CDR1 and CDR2: SGHVS and FNYEAQ. This CDR3 region has 14 residues. After removal of 3 bases from V and 0 bases from J, the junction contained 1 base not matched to a gene. The sample is drawn from a study of radiotherapy plus CTLA-4 blockade in lung cancer. On the study more broadly: Patients showed objective responses in about 20% of cases, and disease control was achieved by about 30%.

General study findings and limits: Reports state that early shifts in blood T cell clones, with interferon-beta, best predicted response. In blood, tumor-derived TCR clones expanded after radiotherapy plus ipilimumab.

Profiled with immunoSEQ multiplex PCR; TCRdb holds only in-frame clones, not every one. The sample lists approximately 48,000 clones, around four fifths occurring once. Receiving focal radiation plus CTLA-4 blockade with ipilimumab were patients who had chemo-refractory metastatic non-small-cell lung cancer. The sample consisted of peripheral blood, taken from a patient treated with radiotherapy plus ipilimumab. The chain combines TRBV7-6 with TRBJ2-7, with 8 bases lining up with TRBD1. The TCR sequence derives from a human donor with non-small cell lung cancer whose response to radiotherapy plus ipilimumab could not be evaluated. CDR3 region: CASSLGTGSYEQYF. DNA of the CDR3: TGTGCCAGCAGCTTGGGGACAGGCTCCTACGAGCAGTACTTC. Full variable domain (remainder filled in from reference TRBV7-6 and TRBJ2-7): GAGVSQSPRYKVTKRGQDVALRCDPISGHVSLYWYRQALGQGPEFLTYFNYEAQQDKSGLPNDRFSAERPEGSISTLTIQRTEQRDSAMYRCASSLGTGSYEQYFGPGTRLTVT.